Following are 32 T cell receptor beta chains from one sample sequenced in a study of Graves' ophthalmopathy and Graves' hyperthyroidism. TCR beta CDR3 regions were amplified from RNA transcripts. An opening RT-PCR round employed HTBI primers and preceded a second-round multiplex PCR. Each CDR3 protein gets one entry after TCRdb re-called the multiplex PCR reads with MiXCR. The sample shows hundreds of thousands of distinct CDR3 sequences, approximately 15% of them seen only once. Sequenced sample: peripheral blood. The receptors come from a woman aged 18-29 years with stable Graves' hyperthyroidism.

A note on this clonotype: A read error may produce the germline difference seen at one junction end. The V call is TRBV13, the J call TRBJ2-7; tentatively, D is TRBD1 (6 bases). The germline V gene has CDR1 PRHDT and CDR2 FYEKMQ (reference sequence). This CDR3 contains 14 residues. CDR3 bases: TGTGCCAGCAGCTTAACGACAGGTCCCTACGAGCAGTGCTTC. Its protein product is CASSLTTGPYEQCF.

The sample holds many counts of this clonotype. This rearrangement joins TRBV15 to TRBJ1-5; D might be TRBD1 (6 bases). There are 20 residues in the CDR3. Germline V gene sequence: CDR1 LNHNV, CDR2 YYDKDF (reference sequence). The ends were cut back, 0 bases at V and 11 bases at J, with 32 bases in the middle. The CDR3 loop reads CATSRDNGGLLGSRGLAQHF. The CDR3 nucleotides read TGTGCCACCAGCAGAGATAATGGGGGGCTTTTGGGGTCTCGTGGGTTAGCCCAGCATTTT.

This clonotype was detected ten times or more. CDR3 loop: CASRARRGYPYEQYF. The CDR3 region has the DNA TGTGCCAGCAGGGCCAGGAGGGGGTACCCCTACGAGCAGTACTTC. V usage is TRBV6-5 and J usage is TRBJ2-7; either TRBD1 or TRBD2 may supply D (6 bases each). The CDR3 runs 15 residues. V was clipped by 6 bases and J by 2 bases, with 17 bases between them. Looked up from germline, CDR1 is MNHEY and CDR2 is SVGAGI.

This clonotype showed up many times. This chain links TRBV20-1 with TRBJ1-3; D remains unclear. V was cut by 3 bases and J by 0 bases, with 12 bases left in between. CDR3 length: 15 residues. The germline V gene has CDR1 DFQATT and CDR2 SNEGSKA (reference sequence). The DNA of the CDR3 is TGCAGTGCTAGCCGGACCCAGGCCTCTGGAAACACCATATATTTT. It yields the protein CSASRTQASGNTIYF.

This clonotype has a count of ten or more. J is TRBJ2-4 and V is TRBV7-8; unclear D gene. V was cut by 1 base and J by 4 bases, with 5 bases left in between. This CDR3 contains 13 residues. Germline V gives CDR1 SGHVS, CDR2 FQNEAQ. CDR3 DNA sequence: TGTGCCAGCAGCTTAGGGGCGAAAAACATTCAGTACTTC. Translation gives CASSLGAKNIQYF.

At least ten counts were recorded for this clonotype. The CDR3 reads CASSFPGLPYEQYF. CDR3 DNA: TGTGCCAGCAGCTTCCCGGGACTCCCCTACGAGCAGTACTTC. V gene TRBV11-3 combines with J gene TRBJ2-7; D is possibly TRBD2 (6 bases). CDR3 length: 14 residues. Germline values: CDR1 SGHNT, CDR2 YENEEA. Trimming removed 3 bases from V and 2 bases from J, with 11 bases in between.

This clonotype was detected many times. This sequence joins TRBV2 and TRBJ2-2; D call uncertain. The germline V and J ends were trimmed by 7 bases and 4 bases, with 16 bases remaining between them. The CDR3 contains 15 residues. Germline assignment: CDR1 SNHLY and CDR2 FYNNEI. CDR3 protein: CASTSGPDLTGELFF. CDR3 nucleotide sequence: TGTGCCAGCACCTCCGGGCCCGACCTCACCGGGGAGCTGTTTTTT.

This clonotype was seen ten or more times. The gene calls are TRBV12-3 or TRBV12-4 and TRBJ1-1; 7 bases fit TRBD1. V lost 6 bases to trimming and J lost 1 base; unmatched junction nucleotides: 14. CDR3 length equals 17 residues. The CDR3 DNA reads TGTGCCAGCAGGACAGGGATACTGTGGGCTACGAACACTGAAGCTTTCTTT. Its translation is CASRTGILWATNTEAFF.

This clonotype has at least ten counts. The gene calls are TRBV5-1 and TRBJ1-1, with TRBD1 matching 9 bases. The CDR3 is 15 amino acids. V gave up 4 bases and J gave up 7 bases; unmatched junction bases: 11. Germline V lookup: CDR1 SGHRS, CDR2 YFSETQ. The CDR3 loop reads CASSTAQGAKGEAFF. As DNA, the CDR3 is TGCGCCAGCAGCACTGCACAGGGGGCGAAGGGTGAAGCTTTCTTT.

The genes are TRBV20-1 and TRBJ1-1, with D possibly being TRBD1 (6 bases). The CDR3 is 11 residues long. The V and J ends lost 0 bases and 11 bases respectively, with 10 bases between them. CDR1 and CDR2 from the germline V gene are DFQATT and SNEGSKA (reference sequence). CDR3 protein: CSARDAGDAFF. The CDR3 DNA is TGCAGTGCTAGAGATGCAGGGGATGCTTTCTTT.

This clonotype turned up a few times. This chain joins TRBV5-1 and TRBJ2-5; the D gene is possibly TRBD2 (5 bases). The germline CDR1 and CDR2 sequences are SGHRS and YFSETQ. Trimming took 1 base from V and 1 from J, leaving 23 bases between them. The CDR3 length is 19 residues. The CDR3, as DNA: TGCGCCAGCAGCTTGTGGAGGCAGGCGAACCAAGTGAGCCAAGAGACCCAGTACTTC. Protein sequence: CASSLWRQANQVSQETQYF.

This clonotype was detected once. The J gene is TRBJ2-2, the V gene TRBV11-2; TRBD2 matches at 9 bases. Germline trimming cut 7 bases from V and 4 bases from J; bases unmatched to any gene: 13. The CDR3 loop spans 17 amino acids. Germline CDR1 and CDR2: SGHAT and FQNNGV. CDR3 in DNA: TGTGCCAGCAACTCGCTGCGGGGGGGCCGGGGCACCGGGGAGCTGTTTTTT. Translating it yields CASNSLRGGRGTGELFF. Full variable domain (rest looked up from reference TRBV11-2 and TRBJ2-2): EAGVAQSPRYKIIEKRQSVAFWCNPISGHATLYWYQQILGQGPKLLIQFQNNGVVDDSQLPKDRFSAERLKGVDSTLKIQPAKLEDSAVYLCASNSLRGGRGTGELFFGEGSRLTVL.

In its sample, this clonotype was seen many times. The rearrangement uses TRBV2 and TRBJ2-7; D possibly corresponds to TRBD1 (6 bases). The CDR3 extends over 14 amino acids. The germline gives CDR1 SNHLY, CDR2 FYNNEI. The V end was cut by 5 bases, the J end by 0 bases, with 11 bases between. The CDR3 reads CASSNDRLSYEQYF. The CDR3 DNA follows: TGTGCCAGCAGTAACGACAGGCTCTCCTACGAGCAGTACTTC.

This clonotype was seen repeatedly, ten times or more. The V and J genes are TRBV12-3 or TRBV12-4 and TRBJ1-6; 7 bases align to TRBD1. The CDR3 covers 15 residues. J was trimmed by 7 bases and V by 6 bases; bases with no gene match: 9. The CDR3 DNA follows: TGTGCCAGCAGCCGCCGGGGACAGCCAAATTCACCCCTCCACTTT. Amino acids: CASSRRGQPNSPLHF.

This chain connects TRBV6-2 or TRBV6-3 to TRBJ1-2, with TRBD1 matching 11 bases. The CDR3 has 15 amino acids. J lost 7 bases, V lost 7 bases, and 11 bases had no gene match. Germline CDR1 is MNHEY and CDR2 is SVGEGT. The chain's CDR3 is CASTHRTGGGGGYTF. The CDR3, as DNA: TGTGCCAGCACCCATAGGACAGGGGGCGGTGGTGGCTACACCTTC.

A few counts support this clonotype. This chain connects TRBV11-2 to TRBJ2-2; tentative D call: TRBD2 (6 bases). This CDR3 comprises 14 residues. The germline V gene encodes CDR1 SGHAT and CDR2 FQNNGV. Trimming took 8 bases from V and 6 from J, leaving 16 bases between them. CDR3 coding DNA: TGTGCCAGCGCTTGGGAGGAGGTCGCCGGGGAGCTGTTTTTT. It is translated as CASAWEEVAGELFF.

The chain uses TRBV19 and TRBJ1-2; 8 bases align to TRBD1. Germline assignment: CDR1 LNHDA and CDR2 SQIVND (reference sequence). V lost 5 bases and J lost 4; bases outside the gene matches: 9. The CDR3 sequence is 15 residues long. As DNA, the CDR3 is TGTGCCAGTAGTCCCCGACAGGGGCCGGTCTATGGCTACACCTTC. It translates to CASSPRQGPVYGYTF.

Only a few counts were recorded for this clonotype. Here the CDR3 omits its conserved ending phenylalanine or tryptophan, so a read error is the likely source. CDR3 coding DNA: TGTGCCAGTAGTATGGGACAGAGCTATAATTCACCCCTCCACCTT. Its protein is CASSMGQSYNSPLHL. V gene TRBV19 combines with J gene TRBJ1-6; 7 bases agree with TRBD1. The CDR3 is 15 residues long. Germline CDR1 and CDR2: LNHDA and SQIVND (reference sequence). V lost 3 bases to trimming and J lost 3 bases; unmatched junction nucleotides: 2.

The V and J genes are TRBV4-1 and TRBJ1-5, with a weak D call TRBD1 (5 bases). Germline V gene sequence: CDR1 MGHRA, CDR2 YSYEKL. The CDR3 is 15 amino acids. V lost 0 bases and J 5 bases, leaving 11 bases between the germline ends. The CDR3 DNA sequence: TGCGCCAGCAGCCAAGATTTAGAGGGGTATCAGCCCCAGCATTTT. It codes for CASSQDLEGYQPQHF.

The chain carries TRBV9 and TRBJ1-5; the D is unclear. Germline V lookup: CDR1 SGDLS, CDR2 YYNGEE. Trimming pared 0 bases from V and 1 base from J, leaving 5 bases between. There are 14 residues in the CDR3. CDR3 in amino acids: CASSVALSNQPQHF. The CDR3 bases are TGTGCCAGCAGCGTAGCCCTAAGCAATCAGCCCCAGCATTTT.

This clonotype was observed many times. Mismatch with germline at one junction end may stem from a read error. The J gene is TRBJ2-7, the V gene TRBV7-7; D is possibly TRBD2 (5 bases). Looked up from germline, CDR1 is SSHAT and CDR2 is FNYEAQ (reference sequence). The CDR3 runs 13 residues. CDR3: CASSLGMEDEQYF. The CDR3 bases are TGTGCTAGCAGCTTAGGAATGGAGGACGAGCAGTACTTC. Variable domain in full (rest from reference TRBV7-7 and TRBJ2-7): GAGVSQSPRYKVTKRGQDVTLRCDPISSHATLYWYQQALGQGPEFLTYFNYEAQPDKSGLPSDRFSAERPEGSISTLTIQRTEQRDSAMYRCASSLGMEDEQYFGPGTRLTVT.

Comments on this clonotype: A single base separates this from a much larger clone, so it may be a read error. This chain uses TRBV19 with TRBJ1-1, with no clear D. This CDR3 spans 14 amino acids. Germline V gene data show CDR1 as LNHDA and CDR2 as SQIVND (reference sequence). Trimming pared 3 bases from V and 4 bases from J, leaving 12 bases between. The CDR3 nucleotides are TGTGCCAGTAGTATCATAAAGGGCATCACTGAAGCTTTCTTT. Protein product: CASSIIKGITEAFF.

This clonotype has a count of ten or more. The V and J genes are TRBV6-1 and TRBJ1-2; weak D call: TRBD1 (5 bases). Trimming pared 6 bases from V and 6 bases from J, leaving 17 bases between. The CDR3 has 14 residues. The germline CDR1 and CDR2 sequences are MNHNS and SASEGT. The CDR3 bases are TGTGCCAGCAGCCTGACACCGCGGGACGATGGCTACACCTTC. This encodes CASSLTPRDDGYTF.

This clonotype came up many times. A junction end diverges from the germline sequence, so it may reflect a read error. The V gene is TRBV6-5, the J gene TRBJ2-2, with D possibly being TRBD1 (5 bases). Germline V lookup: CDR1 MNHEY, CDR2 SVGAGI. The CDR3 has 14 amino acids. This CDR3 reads CACSPGQNTGELFF. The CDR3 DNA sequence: TGTGCCTGCAGCCCCGGACAGAACACCGGGGAGCTGTTTTTT.

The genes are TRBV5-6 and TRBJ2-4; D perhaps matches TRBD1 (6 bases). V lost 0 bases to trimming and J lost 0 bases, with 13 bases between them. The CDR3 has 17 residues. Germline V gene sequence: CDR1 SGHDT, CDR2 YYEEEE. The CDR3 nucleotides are TGTGCCAGCAGCTTGGGGGACACTAGACTAGCCAAAAACATTCAGTACTTC. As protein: CASSLGDTRLAKNIQYF.

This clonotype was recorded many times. The CDR3 region is CASSQVAGWYYGYTF. The CDR3 DNA is TGTGCCAGCAGCCAAGTGGCCGGGTGGTACTATGGCTACACCTTC. This chain uses TRBV14 with TRBJ1-2; no firm D call. Germline-derived CDR1 and CDR2 are SGHDN and FVKESK. This CDR3 comprises 15 residues. V was pared by 1 base and J by 3 bases, with 12 bases between.

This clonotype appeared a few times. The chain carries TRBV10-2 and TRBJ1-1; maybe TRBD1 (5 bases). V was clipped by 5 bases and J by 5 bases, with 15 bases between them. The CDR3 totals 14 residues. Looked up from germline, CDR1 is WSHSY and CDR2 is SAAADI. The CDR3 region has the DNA TGCGCCAGCAGTTTAGCCAGGGCGAAGACTGAAGCTTTCTTT. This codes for CASSLARAKTEAFF.

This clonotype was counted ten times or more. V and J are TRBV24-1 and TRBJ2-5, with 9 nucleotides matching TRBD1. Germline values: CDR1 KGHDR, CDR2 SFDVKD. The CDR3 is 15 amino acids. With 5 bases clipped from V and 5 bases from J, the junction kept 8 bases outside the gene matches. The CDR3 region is CATSVVQGATETQYF. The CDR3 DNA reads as TGTGCCACCAGTGTAGTACAGGGGGCGACGGAGACCCAGTACTTC.

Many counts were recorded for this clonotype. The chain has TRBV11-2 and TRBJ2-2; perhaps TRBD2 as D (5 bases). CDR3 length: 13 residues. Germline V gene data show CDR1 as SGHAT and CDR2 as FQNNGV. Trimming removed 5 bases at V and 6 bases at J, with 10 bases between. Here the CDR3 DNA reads TGTGCCAGCAGCGCGGACTCGGCCGGGGAGCTGTTTTTT. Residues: CASSADSAGELFF.

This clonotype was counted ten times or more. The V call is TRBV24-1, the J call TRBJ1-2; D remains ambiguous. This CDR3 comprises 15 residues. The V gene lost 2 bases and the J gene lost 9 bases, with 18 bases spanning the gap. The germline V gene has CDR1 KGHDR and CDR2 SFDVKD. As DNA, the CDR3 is TGTGCCACCAGTGATTCTCTCCGGGGAGGGCAGAGCTACACCTTC. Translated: CATSDSLRGGQSYTF.

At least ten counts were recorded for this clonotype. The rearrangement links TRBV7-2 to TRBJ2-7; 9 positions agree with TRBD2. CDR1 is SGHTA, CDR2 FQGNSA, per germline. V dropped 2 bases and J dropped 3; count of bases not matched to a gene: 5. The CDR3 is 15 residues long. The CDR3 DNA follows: TGTGCCAGCAGCTTATTAGCTAGCGGGAACTACGAGCAGTACTTC. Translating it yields CASSLLASGNYEQYF. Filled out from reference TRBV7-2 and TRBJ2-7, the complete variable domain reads GAGVSQSPSNKVTEKGKDVELRCDPISGHTALYWYRQSLGQGLEFLIYFQGNSAPDKSGLPSDRFSAERTGGSVSTLTIQRTQQEDSAVYLCASSLLASGNYEQYFGPGTRLTVT.

The CDR3 DNA reads as TGTGCCAGCAGTGGCGGACAAGGGACTAGCGGGAGTCAGACCCAGTACTTC. As protein: CASSGGQGTSGSQTQYF. The V and J genes are TRBV12-3 or TRBV12-4 and TRBJ2-5, with 14 bases identical to TRBD2. This CDR3 spans 17 amino acids. With V trimmed by 5 bases and J by 6 bases, 11 bases remained unmatched.